This T cell receptor (beta chain) was sequenced for a study of T cell changes during pregnancy in multiple sclerosis. Germline assignment: CDR1 SGHRS and CDR2 YFSETQ. V lost 3 bases to trimming and J lost 1 base; unmatched junction nucleotides: 2. There are 14 residues in the CDR3. The table came from immunoSEQ multiplex PCR; TCRdb's copy has only in-frame clones and leaves some out. This table holds roughly 29,000 clones, 85% to 95% found once. The sample in question was CD8+ T cells from peripheral blood mononuclear cells, obtained before pregnancy. This sequence was found in a female donor with multiple sclerosis, enrolled in a pregnancy study. This chain links TRBV5-1 with TRBJ2-5; 8 bases match TRBD1. The CDR3 sequence: CASSWGQAQETQYF. CDR3 bases: TGCGCCAGCAGCTGGGGACAGGCCCAAGAGACCCAGTACTTC. The entire variable domain, with the rest obtained from reference TRBV5-1 and TRBJ2-5, is as follows: KAGVTQTPRYLIKTRGQQVTLSCSPISGHRSVSWYQQTPGQGLQFLFEYFSETQRNKGNFPGRFSGRQFSNSRSEMNVSTLELGDSALYLCASSWGQAQETQYFGPGTRLLVL.